This passage covers 29 T cell receptor beta chains from one sample sequenced in a study of CD8+CD57+ T cells in acquired aplastic anemia. TCR beta VDJ and CDR3 profiles were obtained from a genomic DNA template. TCRdb called the reads again in MiXCR, with one record for every CDR3 protein. The sample shows 150,000 to 180,000 distinct CDR3 sequences, roughly half of them seen only once. Individuals selected for sequencing had exhibited CD8+CD57+ cell expansion on flow cytometry. Source material: sorted CD4+, CD8+, or CD8+CD57+ T cells (not recorded which) from PBMCs. The receptors here all came from a human donor with aplastic anemia.

The chain joins TRBV20-1 to TRBJ1-1; maybe TRBD1 (6 bases). V gave up 6 bases and J gave up 2 bases, with 13 bases separating them. This CDR3 has 13 residues. Germline V gene data show CDR1 as DFQATT and CDR2 as SNEGSKA (reference sequence). In nucleotides, the CDR3 is TGCAGTGCCAGACGGACAGCTAACACTGAAGCTTTCTTT. Residues: CSARRTANTEAFF.

The genes are TRBV7-2 and TRBJ1-1; unclear D gene. Trimming shortened V by 3 bases and J by 2 bases, and 7 bases separated the two germline ends. In germline, CDR1 is SGHTA, CDR2 FQGNSA. CDR3 length: 13 residues. CDR3 region: CASSFLINTEAFF. The CDR3 DNA is TGTGCCAGCAGCTTCTTGATTAACACTGAAGCTTTCTTT.

The V gene is TRBV20-1, the J gene TRBJ1-1; D not resolved. The CDR3 sequence is 12 residues long. CDR1 is DFQATT and CDR2 is SNEGSKA in the germline V gene (reference sequence). Deletions cut 3 bases from V and 3 bases from J, with 8 bases between. Written as DNA, the CDR3 is TGCAGTGCTAGCCTCACGGACACTGAAGCTTTCTTT. This codes for CSASLTDTEAFF.

For this clonotype: Being one base from a much bigger clone, this may be a read error. The gene calls are TRBV6-2 or TRBV6-3 and TRBJ2-1, with TRBD1 as a possible D gene (6 bases). CDR1 MNHEY and CDR2 SVGEGT come from the germline V gene. The CDR3 loop spans 16 amino acids. V lost 4 bases and J 0 bases, leaving 13 bases between the germline ends. The CDR3 DNA follows: TGTGCCAGCAGTTTCAGGGGACGGAGCTCCTACAATGAGCAGTTCTTC. Translated, it gives CASSFRGRSSYNEQFF.

In DNA, the CDR3 is TGTGCCAGCAGTGAATATTACAGGGAGAGAGAAAATTCACCCCTCCACTTT. Amino acids: CASSEYYRERENSPLHF. This chain uses TRBV25-1 with TRBJ1-6; weak D call: TRBD1 (6 bases). CDR3 length equals 17 residues. V lost 0 bases to trimming and J lost 7 bases, with 16 bases between them. Germline CDR1 is MGHDK and CDR2 is SYGVNS.

Worth noting for this clonotype: One junction end does not reproduce the germline sequence, and a read error may be involved. The chain combines TRBV19 with TRBJ2-7, with D uncertain. Germline-derived CDR1 and CDR2 are LNHDA and SQIVND (reference sequence). The CDR3 loop spans 13 amino acids. CDR3 in amino acids: CASSRGRYYEQCF. Here the CDR3 DNA reads TGTGCCAGTAGTCGCGGACGTTACTACGAGCAGTGCTTC.

This clonotype was picked up a small number of times. The CDR3 here is CASSEAPGKGQNTEAFF. Written as DNA, the CDR3 is TGTGCCAGCAGTGAAGCGCCTGGAAAGGGGCAGAACACTGAAGCTTTCTTT. This chain links TRBV6-1 with TRBJ1-1; the D gene is possibly TRBD1 (5 bases). This CDR3 has 17 residues. V was trimmed by 0 bases and J by 1 base, leaving 15 bases between them. CDR1 and CDR2 (germline): MNHNS, SASEGT.

V and J are TRBV10-1 and TRBJ2-1; TRBD2 might be the D (6 bases). Germline assignment: CDR1 WNHNN and CDR2 SYGVQD (reference sequence). The V gene lost 5 bases and the J gene lost 8 bases, with 16 bases spanning the gap. The CDR3 spans 14 residues. This CDR3 reads CASSRPGVGDEQFF. CDR3 bases: TGCGCCAGCAGTCGGCCGGGAGTAGGCGATGAGCAGTTCTTC.

Comments on this clonotype: One junction end does not reproduce the germline sequence, and a read error may be involved. V and J are TRBV5-1 and TRBJ1-1; 9 nucleotides align to TRBD1. Germline CDR1 SGHRS, CDR2 YFSETQ. This CDR3 spans 13 amino acids. CDR3: CASSTTGGGEAFF. CDR3 in DNA: TGCGCCAGCAGCACAACAGGGGGCGGGGAAGCCTTCTTT.

This clonotype was found many times. Written as DNA, the CDR3 is TGTGCCAGCAGTCCCCCGGGACAGGGGTTGGCGGGGCAGTACTTC. Translating gives CASSPPGQGLAGQYF. V is TRBV27 and J is TRBJ2-7, with 10 positions matching TRBD1. The CDR3 spans 15 residues. Germline CDR1 MNHEY, CDR2 SMNVEV (reference sequence). The V segment lost 5 bases and the J segment 9 bases; nucleotides outside the gene matches: 13.

Remarks on this clonotype: At one end the junction does not follow the germline gene, possibly because of a read error. The chain recombines TRBV29-1 with TRBJ2-7, with D perhaps TRBD1 or TRBD2 (5 bases each). The CDR3 consists of 12 residues. Looked up from germline, CDR1 is SQVTM and CDR2 is ANQGSEA. CDR3: CASSFGTHEQYF. The CDR3 coding sequence is TGTGCCAGCAGTTTCGGGACCCACGAGCAGTACTTC.

This clonotype was recorded at least ten times. J is TRBJ2-7 and V is TRBV29-1; no clear D gene. Trimming removed 1 base from V and 0 bases from J, with 7 bases in between. The CDR3 is made up of 13 amino acids. CDR1 is SQVTM and CDR2 is ANQGSEA in the germline V gene. CDR3 coding DNA: TGCAGCGTTGAAGTGCTGGGCTCCTACGAGCAGTACTTC. It translates to CSVEVLGSYEQYF.

The chain carries TRBV10-1 and TRBJ1-1; unclear D gene. Germline V lookup: CDR1 WNHNN, CDR2 SYGVQD (reference sequence). CDR3 length: 14 residues. Trimming removed 5 bases at V and 1 base at J, with 11 bases between. The CDR3 protein is CASSPADGNTEAFF. DNA of the CDR3: TGCGCCAGCAGTCCAGCGGACGGGAACACTGAAGCTTTCTTT.

The chain recombines TRBV10-3 with TRBJ2-7, with TRBD2 identical over 7 bases. Germline CDR1 reads ENHRY; CDR2 reads SYGVKD. The V and J ends lost 6 bases and 4 bases, in that order; junction bases with no gene match: 15. The CDR3 spans 16 residues. CDR3 amino acids: CAISERTRGPTYEQYF. CDR3 in DNA: TGTGCCATCAGCGAACGGACTAGAGGGCCGACATACGAGCAGTACTTC.

This clonotype was found once. This chain joins TRBV5-1 and TRBJ1-2; D is possibly TRBD1 (6 bases). The CDR3 sequence is 13 residues long. Germline V gene data show CDR1 as SGHRS and CDR2 as YFSETQ. V was shortened by 1 base and J by 6 bases, with 10 bases between the two germline ends. The CDR3 reads CASSLIGGDGYTF. CDR3 DNA sequence: TGCGCCAGCAGCTTGATAGGGGGGGATGGCTACACCTTC. The full variable domain, in which reference TRBV5-1 and TRBJ1-2 provide the parts outside the CDR3, is KAGVTQTPRYLIKTRGQQVTLSCSPISGHRSVSWYQQTPGQGLQFLFEYFSETQRNKGNFPGRFSGRQFSNSRSEMNVSTLELGDSALYLCASSLIGGDGYTFGSGTRLTVV.

This clonotype is a singleton in its sample. The chain combines TRBV25-1 with TRBJ1-1, with unresolved D. Trimming took 1 base from V and 1 from J, leaving 4 bases between them. Per the germline V gene, CDR1 is MGHDK and CDR2 is SYGVNS. The CDR3 consists of 13 residues. For the CDR3, the DNA is TGTGCCAGCAGTGAATTTGGGAACACTGAAGCTTTCTTT. Its protein product is CASSEFGNTEAFF.

CDR3: CAWGLSTDTQYF. As DNA, the CDR3 is TGTGCCTGGGGACTGAGCACAGATACGCAGTATTTT. The rearrangement joins TRBV2 to TRBJ2-3; perhaps TRBD2 as D (6 bases). CDR1 and CDR2 from the germline V gene are SNHLY and FYNNEI. The CDR3 extends over 12 amino acids. With 11 bases removed from V and 0 bases from J, the gap between germline ends came to 9 bases.

The V call is TRBV19, the J call TRBJ2-7, with 7 positions matching TRBD1. The CDR3 is 12 residues long. Germline values: CDR1 LNHDA, CDR2 SQIVND (reference sequence). Losses at the gene ends were 11 bases for V and 4 bases for J; bases not matched to a gene: 8. CDR3 in DNA: TGTGCCTCTCGACAGGGCGGGTACGAGCAGTACTTC. It translates to CASRQGGYEQYF.

V usage is TRBV5-4 and J usage is TRBJ2-1; TRBD1 matches at 7 bases. The CDR3 consists of 15 residues. Germline lookup yields CDR1 SGHNT and CDR2 YYREEE (reference sequence). Trimming at V came to 0 bases and at J to 4 bases, leaving 4 bases not matched to a gene. The CDR3 DNA reads TGTGCCAGCAGCTTGGGCAGGACAGGTTACAATGAGCAGTTCTTC. Its translation: CASSLGRTGYNEQFF.

This chain uses TRBV9 with TRBJ1-6; D remains unclear. In germline, CDR1 is SGDLS, CDR2 YYNGEE. V lost 0 bases to trimming and J lost 9 bases, with 7 bases between them. CDR3 size: 13 residues. The DNA for the CDR3 is TGTGCCAGCAGCGTAGAAGAGTTTTCACCCCTCCACTTT. Protein: CASSVEEFSPLHF.

The rearrangement joins TRBV2 to TRBJ2-3; TRBD2 agrees at 9 bases. V gave up 6 bases and J gave up 6 bases; unmatched junction bases: 10. Germline loops: CDR1 SNHLY, CDR2 FYNNEI. This CDR3 spans 15 amino acids. CDR3 coding DNA: TGTGCCAGCAGCCCAAGCGGGGGGCAGAGGGATACGCAGTATTTT. It is translated as CASSPSGGQRDTQYF. Using reference TRBV2 and TRBJ2-3 for the parts outside the CDR3, the full variable domain is EPEVTQTPSHQVTQMGQEVILRCVPISNHLYFYWYRQILGQKVEFLVSFYNNEISEKSEIFDDQFSVERPDGSNFTLKIRSTKLEDSAMYFCASSPSGGQRDTQYFGPGTRLTVL.

V is TRBV7-9 and J is TRBJ2-7, with no clear D. Germline V CDR1 and CDR2: SEHNR, FQNEAQ (reference sequence). V was pared by 1 base and J by 7 bases, with 8 bases between. There are 12 residues in the CDR3. This chain's CDR3 is CASSLGGMEQYF. In nucleotides, the CDR3 is TGTGCCAGCAGCTTAGGTGGGATGGAGCAGTACTTC.

This clonotype was counted at least ten times. J is TRBJ1-5 and V is TRBV19; D is unclear. Trimming removed 8 bases from V and 6 bases from J, with 11 bases in between. The CDR3 has 12 amino acids. From germline, CDR1 is LNHDA and CDR2 SQIVND (reference sequence). CDR3 sequence reads: CASAGVLQPQHF. CDR3 nucleotides: TGTGCCAGTGCTGGGGTCCTTCAGCCCCAGCATTTT. The full variable domain, its missing parts supplied by reference TRBV19 and TRBJ1-5, is DGGITQSPKYLFRKEGQNVTLSCEQNLNHDAMYWYRQDPGQGLRLIYYSQIVNDFQKGDIAEGYSVSREKKESFPLTVTSAQKNPTAFYLCASAGVLQPQHFGDGTRLSIL.

The count of this clonotype is one. J is TRBJ2-1 and V is TRBV11-2, with 8 bases lining up with TRBD2. The junction had 18 bases not matched to a gene; V was cut back by 5 bases and J by 9 bases. The CDR3 length is 17 residues. The V gene's germline CDR1 is SGHAT and CDR2 FQNNGV. The DNA for the CDR3 is TGTGCCAGCAGCCGCGATCGATGGGGGCGGGAGGTCGGTGAGCAGTTCTTC. This translates into CASSRDRWGREVGEQFF.

This clonotype was counted between two and nine times. CDR3: CAISDTTGNTEAFF. The CDR3 DNA sequence: TGTGCCATCAGTGATACCACCGGGAACACTGAAGCTTTCTTT. V usage is TRBV10-3 and J usage is TRBJ1-1, with D uncertain. This CDR3 is built from 14 residues. Germline V gene lookup returns CDR1 ENHRY and CDR2 SYGVKD. V lost 3 bases and J 1 base, leaving 9 bases between the germline ends.

This clonotype was counted many times. The rearrangement links TRBV19 to TRBJ2-5; D is unresolved. This CDR3 comprises 14 residues. Germline lookup yields CDR1 LNHDA and CDR2 SQIVND (reference sequence). Trimming shortened V by 5 bases and J by 4 bases, and 14 bases separated the two germline ends. The CDR3 nucleotides read TGTGCCAGTAGTCCGTCGGGTAGGGCAGAGACCCAGTACTTC. Its translation: CASSPSGRAETQYF.

This rearrangement joins TRBV29-1 to TRBJ2-7; 8 bases align to TRBD2. With V trimmed by 6 bases and J by 2 bases, 9 bases remained unmatched. This CDR3 has 14 amino acids. Per the germline V gene, CDR1 is SQVTM and CDR2 is ANQGSEA. In DNA, the CDR3 is TGCAGCGTCCTCAGGACTAGCACACCCTACGAGCAGTACTTC. Protein product: CSVLRTSTPYEQYF.

The table lists this clonotype with many counts. This chain connects TRBV7-8 to TRBJ2-3, with D possibly called TRBD1 or TRBD2 (5 bases each). The CDR3 extends over 16 amino acids. Trimming removed 5 bases at V and 0 bases at J, with 15 bases between. Germline V gene lookup returns CDR1 SGHVS and CDR2 FQNEAQ. The CDR3 coding sequence is TGTGCCAGCAGCCCATTAACGGGGCGCAGCACAGATACGCAGTATTTT. As protein: CASSPLTGRSTDTQYF.

This rearrangement joins TRBV2 to TRBJ2-1, with no clear D. The germline CDR1 and CDR2 sequences are SNHLY and FYNNEI. Deletions cut 6 bases from V and 7 bases from J, with 13 bases between. The CDR3 is made up of 13 amino acids. The CDR3 reads CASRQDSNNEQFF. CDR3 DNA sequence: TGTGCCAGCAGACAAGATAGTAATAATGAGCAGTTCTTC.